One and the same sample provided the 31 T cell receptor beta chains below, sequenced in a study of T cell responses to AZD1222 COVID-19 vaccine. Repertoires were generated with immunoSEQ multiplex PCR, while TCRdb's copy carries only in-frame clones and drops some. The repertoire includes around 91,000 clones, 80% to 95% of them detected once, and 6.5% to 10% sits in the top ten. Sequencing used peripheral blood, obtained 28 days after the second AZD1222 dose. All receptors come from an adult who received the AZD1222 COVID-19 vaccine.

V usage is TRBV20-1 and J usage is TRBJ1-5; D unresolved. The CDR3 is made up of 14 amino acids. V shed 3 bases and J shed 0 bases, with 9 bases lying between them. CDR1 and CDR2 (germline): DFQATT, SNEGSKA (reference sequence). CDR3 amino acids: CSASSQISNQPQHF. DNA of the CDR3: TGCAGTGCTAGTAGTCAGATTAGCAATCAGCCCCAGCATTTT.

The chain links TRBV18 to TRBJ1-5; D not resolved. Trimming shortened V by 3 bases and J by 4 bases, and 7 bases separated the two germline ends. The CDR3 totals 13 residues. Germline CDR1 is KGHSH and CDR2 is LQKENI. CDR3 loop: CASSPRGNQPQHF. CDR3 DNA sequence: TGTGCCAGCTCACCCCGGGGAAATCAGCCCCAGCATTTT.

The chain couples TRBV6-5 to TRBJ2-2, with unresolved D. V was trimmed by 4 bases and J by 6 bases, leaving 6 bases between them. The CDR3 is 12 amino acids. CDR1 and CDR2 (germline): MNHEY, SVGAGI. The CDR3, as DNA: TGTGCCAGCAGTTCACAGCCCGGGGAGCTGTTTTTT. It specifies CASSSQPGELFF.

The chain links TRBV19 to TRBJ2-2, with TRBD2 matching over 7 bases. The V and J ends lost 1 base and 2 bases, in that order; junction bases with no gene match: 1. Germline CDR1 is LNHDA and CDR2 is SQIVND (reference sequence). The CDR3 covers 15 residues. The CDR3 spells CASSIGGSNTGELFF. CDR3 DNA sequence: TGTGCCAGTAGTATAGGCGGGAGCAACACCGGGGAGCTGTTTTTT.

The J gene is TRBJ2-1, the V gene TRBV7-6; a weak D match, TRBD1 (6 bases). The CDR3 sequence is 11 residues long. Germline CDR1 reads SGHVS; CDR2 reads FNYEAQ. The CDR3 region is CEVQGYNEQFF. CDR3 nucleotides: TGTGAAGTGCAGGGGTACAATGAGCAGTTCTTC.

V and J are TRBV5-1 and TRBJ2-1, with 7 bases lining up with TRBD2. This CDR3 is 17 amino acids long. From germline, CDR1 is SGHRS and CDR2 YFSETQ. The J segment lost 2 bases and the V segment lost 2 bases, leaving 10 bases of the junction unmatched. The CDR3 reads CASSLFYSGSTYNEQFF. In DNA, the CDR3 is TGCGCCAGCAGCTTATTCTATAGCGGGTCCACCTACAATGAGCAGTTCTTC.

CDR3 protein: CACGPDTTYGYTF. For the CDR3, the DNA is TGTGCCTGCGGACCGGATACAACCTATGGCTACACCTTC. The gene calls are TRBV10-3 and TRBJ1-2, with unresolved D. CDR1 and CDR2 (germline): ENHRY, SYGVKD. This CDR3 spans 13 amino acids. Trimming stripped 11 bases from V and 4 bases from J, with 17 bases between.

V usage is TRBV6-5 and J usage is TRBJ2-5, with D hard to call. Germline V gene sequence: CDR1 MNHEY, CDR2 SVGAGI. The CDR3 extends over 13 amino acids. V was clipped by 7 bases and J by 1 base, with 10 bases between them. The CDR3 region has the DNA TGTGCCAGCACCTTTGAGTCCCAAGAGACCCAGTACTTC. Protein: CASTFESQETQYF.

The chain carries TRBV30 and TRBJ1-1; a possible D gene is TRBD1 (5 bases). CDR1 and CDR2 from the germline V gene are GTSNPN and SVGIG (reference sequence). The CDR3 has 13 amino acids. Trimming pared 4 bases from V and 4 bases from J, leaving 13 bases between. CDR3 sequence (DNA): TGTGCCTGGATAAGGGGTGGTGTCACTGAAGCTTTCTTT. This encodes CAWIRGGVTEAFF.

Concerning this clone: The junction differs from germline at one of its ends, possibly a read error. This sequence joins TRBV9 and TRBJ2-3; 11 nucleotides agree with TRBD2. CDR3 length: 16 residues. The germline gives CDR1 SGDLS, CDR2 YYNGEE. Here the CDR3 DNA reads TGTGCCAGCAGCGTCGGGACTAGCGGATTGACAGCTACGCAGTATTTT. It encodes CASSVGTSGLTATQYF.

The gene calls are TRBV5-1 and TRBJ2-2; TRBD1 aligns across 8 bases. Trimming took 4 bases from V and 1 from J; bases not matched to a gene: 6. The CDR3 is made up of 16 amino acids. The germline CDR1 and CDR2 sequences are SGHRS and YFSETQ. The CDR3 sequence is CASSAIGTGNTGELFF. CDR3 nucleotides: TGCGCCAGCAGCGCGATAGGGACAGGGAACACCGGGGAGCTGTTTTTT.

The CDR3 protein is CASSEGLAGDEQYF. In nucleotides, the CDR3 is TGTGCCAGCAGCGAGGGACTAGCGGGAGACGAGCAGTACTTC. The chain carries TRBV11-3 and TRBJ2-7; 14 bases agree with TRBD2. This CDR3 is built from 14 residues. V lost 5 bases to trimming and J lost 5 bases; unmatched junction nucleotides: 2. CDR1 is SGHNT, CDR2 YENEEA, per germline.

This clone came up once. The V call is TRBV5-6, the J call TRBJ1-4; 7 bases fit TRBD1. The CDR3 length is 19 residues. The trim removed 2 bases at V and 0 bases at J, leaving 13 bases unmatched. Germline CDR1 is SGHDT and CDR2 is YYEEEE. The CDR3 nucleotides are TGTGCCAGCAGCTTTCGTGGTCGACAGGGCAGGCCAACTAATGAAAAACTGTTTTTT. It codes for CASSFRGRQGRPTNEKLFF.

The CDR3 DNA is TGTGCCAGCCCCACTTCGACCTCTGGCACAGATACGCAGTATTTT. This sequence encodes CASPTSTSGTDTQYF. The rearrangement links TRBV6-5 to TRBJ2-3; D remains ambiguous. V was pared by 8 bases and J by 1 base, with 16 bases between. CDR1 and CDR2 (germline): MNHEY, SVGAGI. The CDR3 consists of 15 residues.

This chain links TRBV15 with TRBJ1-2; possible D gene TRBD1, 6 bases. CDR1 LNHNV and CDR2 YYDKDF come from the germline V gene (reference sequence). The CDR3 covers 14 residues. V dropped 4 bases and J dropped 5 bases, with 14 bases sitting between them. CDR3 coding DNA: TGTGCCACCAGCAACTTAGACAGGACGTATGGCTACACCTTC. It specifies CATSNLDRTYGYTF.

CDR3 region: CASSVALGAGTQNTEAFF. Written as DNA, the CDR3 is TGTGCCAGCAGCGTAGCCTTGGGGGCCGGGACGCAGAACACTGAAGCTTTCTTT. The chain combines TRBV9 with TRBJ1-1; D is perhaps TRBD1 (6 bases). Germline V gene lookup returns CDR1 SGDLS and CDR2 YYNGEE. This CDR3 has 18 residues. Between the trimmed V and J ends, which lost 0 bases and 1 base, there was a span of 19 bases.

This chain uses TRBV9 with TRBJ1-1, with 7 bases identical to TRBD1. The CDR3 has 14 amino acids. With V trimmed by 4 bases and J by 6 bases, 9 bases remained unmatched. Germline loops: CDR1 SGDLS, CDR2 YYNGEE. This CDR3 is CASSPRQGYAEAFF. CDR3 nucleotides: TGTGCCAGCAGCCCACGACAGGGCTACGCTGAAGCTTTCTTT. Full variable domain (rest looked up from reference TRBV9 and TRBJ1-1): DSGVTQTPKHLITATGQRVTLRCSPRSGDLSVYWYQQSLDQGLQFLIQYYNGEERAKGNILERFSAQQFPDLHSELNLSSLELGDSALYFCASSPRQGYAEAFFGQGTRLTVV.

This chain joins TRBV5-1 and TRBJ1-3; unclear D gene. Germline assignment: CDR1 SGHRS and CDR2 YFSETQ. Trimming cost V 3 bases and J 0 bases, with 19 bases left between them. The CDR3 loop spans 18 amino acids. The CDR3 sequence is CASSYGDSGGLSGNTIYF. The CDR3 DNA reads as TGCGCCAGCAGCTACGGTGATAGTGGTGGGCTCTCTGGAAACACCATATATTTT.

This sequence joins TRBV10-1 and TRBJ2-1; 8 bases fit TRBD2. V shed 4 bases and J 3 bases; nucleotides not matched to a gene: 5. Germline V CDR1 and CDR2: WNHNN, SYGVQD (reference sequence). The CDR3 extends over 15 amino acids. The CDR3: CASSAYTSGYNEQFF. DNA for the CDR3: TGCGCCAGCAGTGCTTACACTAGCGGCTACAATGAGCAGTTCTTC.

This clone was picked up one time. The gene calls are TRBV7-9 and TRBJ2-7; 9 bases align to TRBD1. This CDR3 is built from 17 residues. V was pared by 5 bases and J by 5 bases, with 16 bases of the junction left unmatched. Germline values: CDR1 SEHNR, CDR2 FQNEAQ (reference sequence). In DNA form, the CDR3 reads TGTGCCAGCAGCGCACCCGCCGGGACAGGGTTCATCCACGAGCAGTACTTC. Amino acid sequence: CASSAPAGTGFIHEQYF.

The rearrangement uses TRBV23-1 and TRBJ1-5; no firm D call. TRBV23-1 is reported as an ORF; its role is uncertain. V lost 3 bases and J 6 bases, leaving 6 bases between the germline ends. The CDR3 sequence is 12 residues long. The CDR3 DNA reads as TGCGCCAGCAGTCACGCAAGTCAGCCCCAGCATTTT. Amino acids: CASSHASQPQHF.

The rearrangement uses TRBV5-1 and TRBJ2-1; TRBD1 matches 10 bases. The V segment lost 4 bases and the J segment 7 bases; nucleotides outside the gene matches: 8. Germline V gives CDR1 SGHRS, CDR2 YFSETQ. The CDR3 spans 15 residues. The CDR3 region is CASSNPGTGANEQFF. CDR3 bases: TGCGCCAGCAGCAACCCCGGGACAGGGGCGAATGAGCAGTTCTTC.

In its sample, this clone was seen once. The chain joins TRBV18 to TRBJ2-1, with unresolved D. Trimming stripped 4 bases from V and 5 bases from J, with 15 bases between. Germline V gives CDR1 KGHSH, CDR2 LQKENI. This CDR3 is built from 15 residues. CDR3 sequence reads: CASSLVVSDNNEQFF. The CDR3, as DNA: TGTGCCAGCTCACTTGTTGTTTCAGACAACAATGAGCAGTTCTTC.

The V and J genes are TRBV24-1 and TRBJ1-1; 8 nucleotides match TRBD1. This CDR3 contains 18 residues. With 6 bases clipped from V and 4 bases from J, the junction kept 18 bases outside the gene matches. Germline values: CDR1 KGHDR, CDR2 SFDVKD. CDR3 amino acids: CATSNSPAGRGRRTEAFF. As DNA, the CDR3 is TGTGCCACCAGTAACTCCCCGGCCGGCAGGGGGCGTCGCACTGAAGCTTTCTTT.

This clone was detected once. The CDR3, as DNA: TGTGCCAGCAGCTTTAATTCCGGGACGGCAATTTACGAGCAGTACTTC. Its translation is CASSFNSGTAIYEQYF. The rearrangement joins TRBV7-3 to TRBJ2-7; either TRBD1 or TRBD2 may supply D (5 bases each). V shed 3 bases and J shed 4 bases, with 19 bases lying between them. Germline CDR1 is SGHTA and CDR2 is FQGTGA. The CDR3 runs 16 residues.

CDR3 region: CASSLEAYNEQFF. DNA for the CDR3: TGTGCCAGCTCACTCGAGGCCTACAATGAGCAGTTCTTC. The genes are TRBV18 and TRBJ2-1; D ambiguous. Germline CDR1 reads KGHSH; CDR2 reads LQKENI. V was clipped by 4 bases and J by 2 bases, with 6 bases between them. This CDR3 is 13 amino acids long.

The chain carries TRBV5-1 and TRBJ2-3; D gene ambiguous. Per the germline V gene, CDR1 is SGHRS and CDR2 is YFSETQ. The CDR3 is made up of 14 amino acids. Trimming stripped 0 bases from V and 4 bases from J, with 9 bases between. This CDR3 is CASSLGRRPDTQYF. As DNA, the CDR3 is TGCGCCAGCAGCTTGGGCCGAAGGCCAGATACGCAGTATTTT.

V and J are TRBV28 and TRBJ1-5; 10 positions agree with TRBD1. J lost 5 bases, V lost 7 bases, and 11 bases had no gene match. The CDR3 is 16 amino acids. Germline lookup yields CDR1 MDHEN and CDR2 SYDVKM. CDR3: CASTPWGQGPHQPQHF. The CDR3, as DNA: TGTGCCAGCACCCCCTGGGGACAGGGGCCCCATCAGCCCCAGCATTTT.

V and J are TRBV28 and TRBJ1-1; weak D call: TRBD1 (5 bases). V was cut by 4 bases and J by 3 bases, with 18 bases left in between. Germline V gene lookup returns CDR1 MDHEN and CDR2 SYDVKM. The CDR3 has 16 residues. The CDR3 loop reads CASSSSAVGPDTEAFF. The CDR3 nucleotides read TGTGCCAGCAGTTCCTCAGCTGTGGGGCCCGACACTGAAGCTTTCTTT.

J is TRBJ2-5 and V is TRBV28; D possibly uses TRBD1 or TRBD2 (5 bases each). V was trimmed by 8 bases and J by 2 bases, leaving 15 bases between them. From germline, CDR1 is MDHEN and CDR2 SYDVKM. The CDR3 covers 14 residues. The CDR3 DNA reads TGTGCCAGCGTTGAACCGGGACGGCAAGAGACCCAGTACTTC. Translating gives CASVEPGRQETQYF.

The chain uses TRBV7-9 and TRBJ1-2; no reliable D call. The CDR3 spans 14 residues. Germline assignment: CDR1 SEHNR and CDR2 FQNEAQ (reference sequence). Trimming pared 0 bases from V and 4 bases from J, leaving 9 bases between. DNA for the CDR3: TGTGCCAGCAGCTTAGCAGGATCGGGCTATGGCTACACCTTC. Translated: CASSLAGSGYGYTF.